This TCR beta chain came from a study of T-cell memory formation after mild COVID-19. Study conclusions and caveats: Pre-infection memory carried some responding clones, suggesting that cross-reactive memory joined.

The CDR3 consists of 14 residues. Looked up from germline, CDR1 is SGHKS and CDR2 is YYEKEE (reference sequence). J gave up 7 bases and V 4 bases, and 10 bases lay outside the gene matches. This clonotype has a handful of counts. Antigen: not known. From the 5' RACE reads, TCRdb called clonotypes with MiXCR, one entry per CDR3 protein. The sample yields some 310,000 distinct CDR3 sequences, around 20% seen once. The sample was PBMCs or a T cell subset sorted from them (not recorded which). This TCR was recovered from a man younger than 35 who had mild COVID-19 (a few samples of this study predate the infection). Cell type and time point are not known. The genes are TRBV5-5 and TRBJ1-2; 7 bases are shared with TRBD1. CDR3 sequence (DNA): TGTGCCAGCAGCCCTCTAGACAGGGCTTTTGGCTACACCTTC. It translates to CASSPLDRAFGYTF.